These T cell receptor beta chains were read from a single sample in a study of T cells in localized non-small cell lung cancer. TCRdb's copy holds only in-frame clones and misses some; the assay was immunoSEQ multiplex PCR. The profile shows tens of thousands of clones, 80% to 90% of them singletons. Sample: peripheral blood, taken before any cancer treatment. The source of these receptors is a man aged 40-75 years with stage I squamous cell lung carcinoma. The CDR3 runs from the conserved cysteine through the conserved F or W. The D gene is left open where the match is weak. Only some rows state a clone size, as once, few, many or a class for expanded clones.

J	D	V	size	DNA	CDR3
TRBJ1-4	.	TRBV2	.	TGTGCCAGCAGCTCAAGCGGGGGGGGACCTAATGAAAAACTGTTTTTT	CASSSSGGGPNEKLFF
TRBJ1-5	TRBD1	TRBV7-2	.	TGTGCCAGCAGCCCGCGACAGGGGGCTGGGCAGCCCCAGCATTTT	CASSPRQGAGQPQHF
TRBJ2-6	TRBD1	TRBV5-1	few	TGCGCCAGCAGCTTACGACAGGGGGCGGCTGGGGCCAACGTCCTGACTTTC	CASSLRQGAAGANVLTF
TRBJ2-5	.	TRBV5-5	.	TGTGCCAGCAGCTTGGCCGGGCAGGGACAAAAGACCCAGTACTTC	CASSLAGQGQKTQYF
TRBJ2-6	.	TRBV28	few	TGTGCCAGCACCTCCTCTCCTAGTGGGGCCAACGTCCTGACTTTC	CASTSSPSGANVLTF
TRBJ1-2	.	TRBV18	.	TGTGCCAGCTCACGAACAGGACGGGGGGATGGCTACACCTTC	CASSRTGRGDGYTF
TRBJ2-3	.	TRBV5-1	.	TGCGCCAGCAGCTTATGGACAGCAGATACGCAGTATTTT	CASSLWTADTQYF
TRBJ1-1	.	TRBV9	.	TGTGCCAGCAGTTTCTTCGAGGGGGAAGCTTTCTTT	CASSFFEGEAFF
TRBJ1-2	.	TRBV20-1	.	TGCAGTGCTAACAGGGACTATGGCTACACCTTC	CSANRDYGYTF
TRBJ1-1	.	TRBV9	once	TGTGCCAGCAGCGCTGGACGGGACGGAGGGGCTTTCTTT	CASSAGRDGGAFF
TRBJ1-2	TRBD1	TRBV28	.	TGTGCCAGCAGTCCTCCGGGACAGGGGGGCGTATCAGGCCATGGCTACACCTTC	CASSPPGQGGVSGHGYTF
TRBJ2-3	.	TRBV4-1	.	TGCGCCAGCAGCCAAGGCCCCACAGATACGCAGTATTTT	CASSQGPTDTQYF
TRBJ1-2	.	TRBV18	.	TGTGCCAGCTCACCAAGCGACGATGGCTACACCTTC	CASSPSDDGYTF
TRBJ2-1	.	TRBV5-1	.	TGCGCCAGCAGCTTGTTACCGGACAACTACAATGAGCAGTTCTTC	CASSLLPDNYNEQFF
TRBJ2-7	TRBD1	TRBV5-1	.	TGCGCCAGCAGCCCTTTCGGCGGGACAGGGGCCTACGAGCAGTACTTC	CASSPFGGTGAYEQYF
TRBJ1-3	TRBD1	TRBV6-6	.	TGTGCCAGCACTTGGGACAGGGCACTCGACACCATATATTTT	CASTWDRALDTIYF
TRBJ1-1	.	TRBV27	.	TGTGCCAGCAGTTTGGCCGAATACACTGAAGCTTTCTTT	CASSLAEYTEAFF
TRBJ2-6	TRBD1	TRBV7-8	.	TGTGCCAGCAGCTATCCCGGGACAGGGGGCGGTGGGGCCAACGTCCTGACTTTC	CASSYPGTGGGGANVLTF
TRBJ2-1	.	TRBV6-5	.	TGTGCCAGCAGTTACTCGGGCCCTGCACATGAGCAGTTCTTC	CASSYSGPAHEQFF
TRBJ2-2	.	TRBV6-1	.	TGTGCCAGCAGTGGTGGGGTCAATCGTGGGGCCGGGGAGCTGTTTTTT	CASSGGVNRGAGELFF
TRBJ2-7	.	TRBV25-1	.	TGTGCCAGCAGTGAATGGAAACAGGGCTACGAGCAGTACTTC	CASSEWKQGYEQYF
TRBJ2-3	TRBD2	TRBV7-2	.	TGTGCCAGCAGCTCGAATAGCGGGGAACGCACAGATACGCAGTATTTT	CASSSNSGERTDTQYF
TRBJ2-2	.	TRBV5-1	.	TGCGCCAGCAGCTTTGGGGGGAACACCGGGGAGCTGTTTTTT	CASSFGGNTGELFF
TRBJ2-7	.	TRBV5-4	.	TGTGCCAGCAGCTTGGGTTTGGAAAAGCCCTACGAGCAGTACTTC	CASSLGLEKPYEQYF
TRBJ2-7	TRBD1	TRBV5-5	.	TGTGCCAGCAGGGGACAGGCCGAGCATGAGCAGTACTTC	CASRGQAEHEQYF
TRBJ2-2	.	TRBV28	.	TGTGCCAGCAGTTTCCAGGGAACCGGGGAGCTGTTTTTT	CASSFQGTGELFF
TRBJ1-5	.	TRBV30	.	TGTGCCTGGAGTTTACTATCGGGGCAACAGCCCCAGCATTTT	CAWSLLSGQQPQHF
TRBJ1-4	.	TRBV7-2	once	TGTGCCAGCAGCACCCGAGCTAGAGGACATGGGGAAAAACTGTTTTTT	CASSTRARGHGEKLFF
TRBJ2-2	.	TRBV5-4	.	TGTGCCAGCAGCTTGGGGGGGACTGCCCTTTTCACCGGGGAGCTGTTTTTT	CASSLGGTALFTGELFF
TRBJ1-1	.	TRBV2	.	TGTGCCAGCAGGGAGCAGGGAGGCACTGAAGCTTTCTTT	CASREQGGTEAFF
TRBJ1-5	.	TRBV28	.	TGTGCCAGCAGTCGAGGCCTGACAAATCAGCCCCAGCATTTT	CASSRGLTNQPQHF
TRBJ2-2	TRBD1	TRBV14	.	TGTGCCAGCAGCCGACGGACAGGGGGCCCCGGGGAGCTGTTTTTT	CASSRRTGGPGELFF
TRBJ1-1	.	TRBV19	.	TGTGCCAGTACCCGAGGGCGGAACACTGAAGCTTTCTTT	CASTRGRNTEAFF
TRBJ1-2	.	TRBV6-5	.	TGTGCCAGCAGCTCTGGGGCTCGAAGCTACACCTTC	CASSSGARSYTF
TRBJ1-1	.	TRBV9	.	TGTGCCAGCAGCGTAGGGGCAGGGACCAGGAACACTGAAGCTTTCTTT	CASSVGAGTRNTEAFF
TRBJ1-2	.	TRBV28	.	TGTGCCAGCAGTTTATGGGGGATCGAAGGGAACTATGGCTACACCTTC	CASSLWGIEGNYGYTF
TRBJ1-2	TRBD1	TRBV6-6	once	TGTGCCAGCAGTCTCGGACAGGGAAGAGGCTACACCTTC	CASSLGQGRGYTF
TRBJ2-7	TRBD1	TRBV5-6	few	TGTGCCAGCAGCTTGACTGGACAGGGGAGTTACGAGCAGTACTTC	CASSLTGQGSYEQYF
TRBJ1-2	.	TRBV7-2	.	TGTGCCAGCAGCTTAGTGGGGACCTCTGTTGGAGGTGGCTACACCTTC	CASSLVGTSVGGGYTF
TRBJ1-6	.	TRBV11-2	few	TGTGCCAGCAGCTTAGAGGGCTCACCCCTCCACTTT	CASSLEGSPLHF
TRBJ2-2	.	TRBV10-1	.	TGCGCCAGCAGTGAGTCGGGGAGAAACACCGGGGAGCTGTTTTTT	CASSESGRNTGELFF
TRBJ1-1	.	TRBV30	.	TGTGCCTGGAGTGTCGGTTCCAGGGTAACCTCTGAAGCTTTCTTT	CAWSVGSRVTSEAFF
TRBJ1-5	TRBD1	TRBV7-9	.	TGTGCCAGCAGCGGGGGACAGGGTATAGATCAGCCCCAGCATTTT	CASSGGQGIDQPQHF
TRBJ2-7	TRBD1	TRBV7-9	once	TGTGCCAGCAGCTTCACAGGGGTTGGAGGCGAGCAGTACTTC	CASSFTGVGGEQYF
TRBJ1-6	TRBD1	TRBV2	.	TGTGCCTCAGGGACAGTGCTTAATTCACCCCTCCACTTT	CASGTVLNSPLHF
TRBJ1-2	TRBD1	TRBV6-5	.	TGTGCCAGCAGTACGACAGGGGGCAACTATGGCTACACCTTC	CASSTTGGNYGYTF
TRBJ1-5	.	TRBV19	.	TGTGCCAGTAGTGACAGGTATAGCAATCAGCCCCAGCATTTT	CASSDRYSNQPQHF
TRBJ1-5	.	TRBV6-5	.	TGTGCCAGCGGGGGGGCAGGTCAGCCCCAGCATTTT	CASGGAGQPQHF
TRBJ1-2	.	TRBV7-9	.	TGTGCCAGCAGCTCCGCCCGGCGGAGCAACTTCTATGGCTACACCTTC	CASSSARRSNFYGYTF
TRBJ2-1	.	TRBV9	.	TGTGCCAGCAGCGTAGGAGGGTTAGGCCCCTACAATGAGCAGTTCTTC	CASSVGGLGPYNEQFF
TRBJ2-2	.	TRBV4-3	.	TGCGCCAGCAGCCAAGGGTCCTTCACCGGGGAGCTGTTTTTT	CASSQGSFTGELFF
TRBJ1-5	TRBD1	TRBV7-9	.	TGTGCCAGCAGCTTAGCTCAGGGGGCTGCGGGTCAGCCCCAGCATTTT	CASSLAQGAAGQPQHF
TRBJ1-2	.	TRBV6-1	.	TGTGCCAGCAGCCCCGAGGGGGGGGCCGTCTACACCTTC	CASSPEGGAVYTF
TRBJ1-1	.	TRBV6-5	few	TGTGCCAGCATCGGGAGAGATAACACTGAAGCTTTCTTT	CASIGRDNTEAFF